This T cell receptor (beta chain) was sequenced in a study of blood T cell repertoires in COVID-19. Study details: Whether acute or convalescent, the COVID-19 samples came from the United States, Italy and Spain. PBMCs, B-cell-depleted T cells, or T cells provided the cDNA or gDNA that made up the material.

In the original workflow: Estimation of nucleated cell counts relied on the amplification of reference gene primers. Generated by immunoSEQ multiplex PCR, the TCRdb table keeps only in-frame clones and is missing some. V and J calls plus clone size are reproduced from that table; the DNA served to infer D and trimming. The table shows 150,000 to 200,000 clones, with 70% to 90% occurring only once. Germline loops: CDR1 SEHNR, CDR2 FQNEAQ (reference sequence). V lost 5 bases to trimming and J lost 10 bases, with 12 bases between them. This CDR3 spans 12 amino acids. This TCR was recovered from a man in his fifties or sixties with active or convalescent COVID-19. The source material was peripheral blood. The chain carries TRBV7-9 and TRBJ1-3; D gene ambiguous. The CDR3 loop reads CASSQGPGTIYF. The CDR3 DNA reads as TGTGCCAGCAGCCAAGGGCCGGGAACCATATATTTT.